This T cell receptor beta chain comes out of a study of blood T cell repertoires in COVID-19. Overall study: In each case, the material was cDNA or gDNA derived from T cells, B-cell-depleted T cells, or PBMCs.

The CDR3 has 15 amino acids. Germline assignment: CDR1 SGHTA and CDR2 FQGNSA. The ends were cut back, 1 base at V and 1 base at J, with 10 bases in the middle. TCRdb keeps only in-frame clones here, not all; method: immunoSEQ multiplex PCR. The table lists a few hundred thousand clones, roughly 87% of them singletons. The chain recombines TRBV7-2 with TRBJ2-5; possible D gene TRBD2, 5 bases. The receptor was isolated from a woman younger than 45 who had recovered from COVID-19. The sequenced sample was PBMCs or T cells enriched from blood (not recorded which). CDR3 bases: TGTGCCAGCAGCTTAGGGGCTAGCCTCCAAGAGACCCAGTACTTC. It specifies CASSLGASLQETQYF.